Following are 28 T cell receptor beta chains from one sample sequenced in a study of identical twins. TCRdb redid the calling of the 5' RACE reads with MiXCR, one entry per CDR3 protein. The sample lists some 200,000 distinct CDR3 sequences; 7.5% were seen once. The same data also went into a second study, on yellow fever vaccine responses in identical twins.

The sample comprised memory (CD45RO+) T cells sorted from blood. These receptors all stem from a woman between 18 and 29 years old in good health.

There are a few counts of this clonotype. This rearrangement joins TRBV5-1 to TRBJ2-3, with TRBD2 matching 8 bases. Germline V lookup: CDR1 SGHRS, CDR2 YFSETQ. V gave up 3 bases and J gave up 2 bases; unmatched junction bases: 5. The CDR3 length is 15 residues. The CDR3 reads CASSSGTSNTDTQYF. The CDR3 nucleotides read TGCGCCAGCAGCTCCGGGACTAGTAACACAGATACGCAGTATTTT.

This rearrangement joins TRBV11-2 to TRBJ2-3; no reliable D call. Germline lookup yields CDR1 SGHAT and CDR2 FQNNGV. V was trimmed by 0 bases and J by 0 bases, leaving 13 bases between them. The CDR3 is 17 residues long. CDR3 in DNA: TGTGCCAGCAGCTTAGATTTTGCCGCCTCTAGCACAGATACGCAGTATTTT. This gives the protein CASSLDFAASSTDTQYF.

This clonotype was detected ten times or more. This chain uses TRBV3-1 with TRBJ2-5; TRBD2 agrees at 13 bases. The germline CDR1 and CDR2 sequences are LGHDT and YNNKEL (reference sequence). V dropped 3 bases and J dropped 4; count of bases not matched to a gene: 2. CDR3 length: 15 amino acids. The chain's CDR3 is CASSQTSGGRETQYF. CDR3 coding DNA: TGTGCCAGCAGCCAGACTAGCGGGGGGCGAGAGACCCAGTACTTC.

This clonotype was detected only a few times. The rearrangement uses TRBV5-1 and TRBJ2-5, with unresolved D. Looked up from germline, CDR1 is SGHRS and CDR2 is YFSETQ. The CDR3 has 12 residues. The germline V and J ends were trimmed by 0 bases and 5 bases, with 5 bases remaining between them. The CDR3 DNA follows: TGCGCCAGCAGCTTGGCCTTCGAGACCCAGTACTTC. Translated: CASSLAFETQYF.

In this sample, this clonotype turned up a few times. The V call is TRBV29-1, the J call TRBJ2-2, with TRBD1 matching 7 bases. Germline V lookup: CDR1 SQVTM, CDR2 ANQGSEA. V lost 4 bases, J lost 3 bases, and 8 bases stayed unmatched. The CDR3 extends over 15 amino acids. For the CDR3, the DNA is TGCAGCGTTGGGAAGGACAGGAGGCACACCGGGGAGCTGTTTTTT. Its protein is CSVGKDRRHTGELFF.

The J gene is TRBJ2-5, the V gene TRBV2, with 7 positions matching TRBD2. This CDR3 spans 12 amino acids. CDR1 and CDR2 (germline): SNHLY, FYNNEI. V lost 7 bases, J lost 5 bases, and 4 bases stayed unmatched. The CDR3 protein is CASMRSGETQYF. For the CDR3, the DNA is TGTGCCAGCATGCGTAGCGGGGAGACCCAGTACTTC. The whole variable domain, filled in from reference TRBV2 and TRBJ2-5, reads EPEVTQTPSHQVTQMGQEVILRCVPISNHLYFYWYRQILGQKVEFLVSFYNNEISEKSEIFDDQFSVERPDGSNFTLKIRSTKLEDSAMYFCASMRSGETQYFGPGTRLLVL.

This clonotype showed up many times. The rearrangement joins TRBV28 to TRBJ2-7; unclear D gene. This CDR3 spans 16 amino acids. Germline V gives CDR1 MDHEN, CDR2 SYDVKM. Trimming shortened V by 2 bases and J by 2 bases, and 16 bases separated the two germline ends. The CDR3 nucleotides are TGTGCCAGCAGTTTACGTGGCCTCGGTGGGGCCTACGAGCAGTACTTC. This sequence encodes CASSLRGLGGAYEQYF.

This clonotype was counted ten times or more. This chain connects TRBV20-1 to TRBJ1-2; 10 nucleotides match TRBD1. V gave up 6 bases and J gave up 3 bases; unmatched junction bases: 7. The CDR3 length is 14 residues. CDR1 is DFQATT, CDR2 SNEGSKA, per germline (reference sequence). This CDR3 reads CSALPGQGYYGYTF. CDR3 nucleotides: TGCAGTGCCCTGCCGGGACAGGGGTACTATGGCTACACCTTC.

This chain links TRBV5-1 with TRBJ2-5; 11 positions agree with TRBD1. CDR3 size: 14 residues. Unmatched junction bases numbered 7, after V lost 7 bases and J lost 5 bases. The germline V gene encodes CDR1 SGHRS and CDR2 YFSETQ. CDR3 DNA sequence: TGCGCCAGCGCCTACAGGGACAGGGGGGAGACCCAGTACTTC. Amino acids: CASAYRDRGETQYF.

The chain joins TRBV6-2 or TRBV6-3 to TRBJ2-5; 14 bases are a match to TRBD2. Germline lookup yields CDR1 MNHEY and CDR2 SVGEGT. V shed 5 bases, J shed 4 bases, and the junction held 6 bases outside the gene matches. The CDR3 contains 16 residues. The CDR3: CASSPPTSGGAETQYF. In DNA form, the CDR3 reads TGTGCCAGCAGTCCACCGACTAGCGGGGGGGCAGAGACCCAGTACTTC.

Ten or more counts support this clonotype. J is TRBJ2-7 and V is TRBV12-3 or TRBV12-4; D not resolved. The CDR3 runs to 15 residues. V lost 7 bases and J lost 2, with 18 bases in between. The DNA of the CDR3 is TGTGCCAGCACCCGGGTCCTCTCGGGCCCCTACGAGCAGTACTTC. Protein: CASTRVLSGPYEQYF.

The CDR3 DNA reads TGCGCCAGCAGCTTGGGGGACAGGGGGGTTGACGAGCAGTACTTC. This encodes CASSLGDRGVDEQYF. V is TRBV5-1 and J is TRBJ2-7; 11 bases agree with TRBD1. CDR3 length: 15 residues. V trimming: 0 bases; J trimming: 5 bases; junction bases outside the gene matches: 4. Germline V CDR1 and CDR2: SGHRS, YFSETQ.

This clonotype was seen many times. The rearrangement links TRBV29-1 to TRBJ1-2; D is perhaps TRBD1 (5 bases). This CDR3 spans 13 amino acids. In germline, CDR1 is SQVTM, CDR2 ANQGSEA. Trimming left V 1 base short and J 8 bases short, with 14 bases between. The CDR3 sequence: CSVEGGSTGGYTF. In DNA form, the CDR3 reads TGCAGCGTTGAAGGGGGGAGCACGGGCGGCTACACCTTC.

This rearrangement joins TRBV19 to TRBJ2-3; TRBD2 aligns across 8 bases. The germline V gene has CDR1 LNHDA and CDR2 SQIVND (reference sequence). The length of the CDR3 is 15 residues. The J segment lost 0 bases and the V segment lost 5 bases, leaving 4 bases of the junction unmatched. CDR3 coding DNA: TGTGCCAGTAGTGGGTCTAGCGGGAGCACAGATACGCAGTATTTT. Protein: CASSGSSGSTDTQYF.

A few counts support this clonotype. The genes are TRBV6-2 or TRBV6-3 and TRBJ1-5, with a weak D call TRBD1 (6 bases). CDR1 is MNHEY and CDR2 is SVGEGT in the germline V gene. CDR3 length equals 14 residues. Trimming took 5 bases from V and 6 from J, leaving 14 bases between them. The CDR3 DNA reads TGTGCCAGCAGTGGAGGGGGAATAGGTCAGCCCCAGCATTTT. Encoded protein: CASSGGGIGQPQHF.

Many counts were recorded for this clonotype. The CDR3 spells CASSQVQGQGFTDTQYF. CDR3 coding DNA: TGTGCCAGCAGCCAAGTTCAAGGACAGGGGTTCACAGATACGCAGTATTTT. The chain couples TRBV3-1 to TRBJ2-3; 9 bases match TRBD1. The CDR3 extends over 17 amino acids. Losses at the gene ends were 1 base for V and 2 bases for J; bases not matched to a gene: 7. Germline CDR1 and CDR2: LGHDT and YNNKEL (reference sequence).

This clonotype was picked up many times. In DNA form, the CDR3 reads TGCAGCGTTGAGCCGGGGAGTGAAGCTTTCTTT. This sequence encodes CSVEPGSEAFF. V is TRBV29-1 and J is TRBJ1-1; D gene uncertain. This CDR3 contains 11 residues. V shed 3 bases and J shed 7 bases, with 9 bases lying between them. CDR1 is SQVTM, CDR2 ANQGSEA, per germline.

The table lists this clonotype with many counts. The chain couples TRBV5-1 to TRBJ1-3, with a weak D call TRBD1 (5 bases). Trimming shortened V by 4 bases and J by 0 bases, and 20 bases separated the two germline ends. Germline CDR1 is SGHRS and CDR2 is YFSETQ. This CDR3 is 18 amino acids long. CDR3 loop: CASSLGPPTVSSGNTIYF. The CDR3 coding sequence is TGCGCCAGCAGCCTGGGCCCTCCGACAGTTAGCTCTGGAAACACCATATATTTT.

The chain carries TRBV4-3 and TRBJ2-5; no definite D call. Germline CDR1 and CDR2: LGHNA and YSLEER. V was clipped by 0 bases and J by 2 bases, with 13 bases between them. The CDR3 length is 16 residues. The CDR3 nucleotides read TGCGCCAGCAGCCAAGACGGTCCAGCCAGTCAAGAGACCCAGTACTTC. Amino acids: CASSQDGPASQETQYF.

This clonotype was seen at least ten times. This chain uses TRBV7-3 with TRBJ2-3, with no clear D. The length of the CDR3 is 12 residues. CDR1 and CDR2 (germline): SGHTA, FQGTGA. V gave up 2 bases and J gave up 4 bases, with 4 bases separating them. Here the CDR3 reads CASSLSSDTQYF. Here the CDR3 DNA reads TGTGCCAGCAGCTTATCTTCAGATACGCAGTATTTT.

For this clonotype: At one boundary the junction diverges from the germline segment, which might be a read error. This chain connects TRBV7-7 to TRBJ2-3, with 9 bases matching TRBD2. Germline assignment: CDR1 SSHAT and CDR2 FNYEAQ (reference sequence). CDR3 length: 13 residues. CDR3 bases: TGTGCTAGCAGCTTATCTCTAGCGGGGCTGCAGTATTTT. Amino acid sequence: CASSLSLAGLQYF. Filled out from reference TRBV7-7 and TRBJ2-3, the complete variable domain reads GAGVSQSPRYKVTKRGQDVTLRCDPISSHATLYWYQQALGQGPEFLTYFNYEAQPDKSGLPSDRFSAERPEGSISTLTIQRTEQRDSAMYRCASSLSLAGLQYFGPGTRLTVL.

This clonotype was counted between two and nine times. The junction shows a germline mismatch at one end, possibly a read error. This rearrangement joins TRBV9 to TRBJ2-5, with 7 positions matching TRBD1. The CDR3 runs 14 residues. In germline, CDR1 is SGDLS, CDR2 YYNGEE. The CDR3 spells CASSVVGTAETQNF. CDR3 DNA: TGTGCCAGCAGCGTAGTCGGGACAGCAGAGACCCAGAACTTC.

This chain links TRBV29-1 with TRBJ1-1, with D possibly being TRBD1 (6 bases). Germline V gene sequence: CDR1 SQVTM, CDR2 ANQGSEA. The CDR3 spans 15 residues. V was cut by 0 bases and J by 6 bases, with 17 bases left in between. CDR3 loop: CSVEDTQGRGSEAFF. CDR3 sequence (DNA): TGCAGCGTTGAAGATACGCAGGGGAGGGGATCTGAAGCTTTCTTT.

This clonotype was picked up a small number of times. This chain joins TRBV20-1 and TRBJ2-2, with D hard to call. CDR3 size: 13 residues. The germline V and J ends were trimmed by 0 bases and 7 bases, with 9 bases remaining between them. The germline CDR1 and CDR2 sequences are DFQATT and SNEGSKA (reference sequence). Here the CDR3 reads CSARESFGGELFF. CDR3 DNA: TGCAGTGCTAGAGAGAGTTTTGGCGGGGAGCTGTTTTTT.

In this sample, this clonotype turned up many times. V usage is TRBV4-2 and J usage is TRBJ1-6; 7 nucleotides align to TRBD1. The CDR3 contains 16 residues. Germline V gene sequence: CDR1 LGHNA, CDR2 YNFKEQ. Losses at the gene ends were 0 bases for V and 9 bases for J; bases not matched to a gene: 8. CDR3 DNA sequence: TGTGCCAGCAGCCAAGAGGGAGACAGGGAGGGTTCACCCCTCCACTTT. It encodes CASSQEGDREGSPLHF.

This clonotype was seen a few times. The chain employs TRBV7-2 and TRBJ2-7; D not certain. The CDR3 runs 15 residues. V lost 1 base and J 2 bases, leaving 12 bases between the germline ends. Germline V CDR1 and CDR2: SGHTA, FQGNSA. This chain's CDR3 is CASSLGGRWTYEQYF. The CDR3 DNA is TGTGCCAGCAGCTTAGGTGGCAGGTGGACCTACGAGCAGTACTTC.

This clonotype was counted ten times or more. CDR3 DNA: TGTGCCAGCAGCTTAGACAGCCGGTACGCTTTCTTT. Translation: CASSLDSRYAFF. The chain joins TRBV7-2 to TRBJ1-1; no firm D call. The CDR3 covers 12 residues. V was clipped by 1 base and J by 11 bases, with 11 bases between them. Germline values: CDR1 SGHTA, CDR2 FQGNSA.

This sequence joins TRBV29-1 and TRBJ2-1; D not certain. The V end lost 7 bases, the J end lost 7 bases, and 8 bases lay between the germline ends. The CDR3 length is 10 residues. Per the germline V gene, CDR1 is SQVTM and CDR2 is ANQGSEA. CDR3 DNA sequence: TGCAGCGCTACCTTTAATGAGCAGTTCTTC. It encodes CSATFNEQFF.